This T cell receptor (beta chain) was sequenced in a study of T cell changes during pregnancy in multiple sclerosis. This CDR3 comprises 17 residues. The germline V gene encodes CDR1 LNHDA and CDR2 SQIVND (reference sequence). Germline trimming cut 3 bases from V and 0 bases from J; bases unmatched to any gene: 9. The data were produced by immunoSEQ multiplex PCR, yet TCRdb's version contains in-frame clones alone and is incomplete. The sample consists of approximately 88,000 clones, about 93% of them appearing once. The V call is TRBV19, the J call TRBJ2-7; 9 bases fit TRBD1. The sequencing used peripheral blood, collected in the first trimester of pregnancy. This TCR came from a female donor with multiple sclerosis, enrolled in a pregnancy study. In DNA form, the CDR3 reads TGTGCCAGTAGTATTAGCCCGGGACAGGGCAACTCCTACGAGCAGTACTTC. It is translated as CASSISPGQGNSYEQYF.